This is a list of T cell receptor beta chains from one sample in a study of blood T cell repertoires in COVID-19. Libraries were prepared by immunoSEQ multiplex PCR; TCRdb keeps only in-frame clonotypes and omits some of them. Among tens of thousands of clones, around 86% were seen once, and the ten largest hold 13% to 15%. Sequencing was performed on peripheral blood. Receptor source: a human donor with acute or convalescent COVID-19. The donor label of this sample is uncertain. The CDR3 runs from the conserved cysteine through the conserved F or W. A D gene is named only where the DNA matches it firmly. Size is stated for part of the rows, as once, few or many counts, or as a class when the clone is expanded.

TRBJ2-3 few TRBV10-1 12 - CASSYSTDTQYF TGCGCCAGCAGTTATTCCACAGATACGCAGTATTTT
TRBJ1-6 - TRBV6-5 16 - CASSWKKGRYNSPLHF TGTGCCAGCAGTTGGAAGAAGGGGCGTTATAATTCACCCCTCCACTTT
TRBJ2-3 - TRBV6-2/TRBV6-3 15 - CASSLGQLSTDTQYF TGTGCCAGCAGTTTGGGCCAGCTGAGCACAGATACGCAGTATTTT
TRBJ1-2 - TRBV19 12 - CASGLGNYGYTF TGTGCCAGTGGCCTTGGTAACTATGGCTACACCTTC
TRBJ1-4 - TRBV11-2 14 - CASSDYSSREKLFF TGTGCCAGCAGCGACTACAGTTCAAGGGAAAAACTGTTTTTT
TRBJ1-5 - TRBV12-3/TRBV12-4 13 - CASSSGGGWAQHF TGTGCCAGCAGCTCTGGGGGGGGGTGGGCCCAGCATTTT
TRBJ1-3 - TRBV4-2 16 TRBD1 CASSQYDRGLGNTIYF TGTGCCAGCAGCCAGTACGACAGGGGGCTTGGAAACACCATATATTTT
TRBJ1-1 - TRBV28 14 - CASNEHQKNTEAFF TGTGCCAGCAATGAACACCAAAAAAACACTGAAGCTTTCTTT
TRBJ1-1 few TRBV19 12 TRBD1 CASSLGQTEAFF TGTGCCAGTAGTCTGGGACAGACTGAAGCTTTCTTT
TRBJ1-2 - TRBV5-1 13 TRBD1 CASSSGTVYGYTF TGCGCCAGCAGCTCGGGGACAGTTTATGGCTACACCTTC
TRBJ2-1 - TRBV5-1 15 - CASSSGGGRDNEQFF TGCGCCAGCAGCTCCGGGGGTGGTAGGGACAATGAGCAGTTCTTC
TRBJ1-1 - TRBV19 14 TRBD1 CASSRRQGNTEAFF TGTGCCAGTAGTAGGCGACAGGGGAACACTGAAGCTTTCTTT
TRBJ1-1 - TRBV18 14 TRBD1 CASSAGQGETEAFF TGTGCCAGCTCAGCGGGACAGGGAGAAACTGAAGCTTTCTTT